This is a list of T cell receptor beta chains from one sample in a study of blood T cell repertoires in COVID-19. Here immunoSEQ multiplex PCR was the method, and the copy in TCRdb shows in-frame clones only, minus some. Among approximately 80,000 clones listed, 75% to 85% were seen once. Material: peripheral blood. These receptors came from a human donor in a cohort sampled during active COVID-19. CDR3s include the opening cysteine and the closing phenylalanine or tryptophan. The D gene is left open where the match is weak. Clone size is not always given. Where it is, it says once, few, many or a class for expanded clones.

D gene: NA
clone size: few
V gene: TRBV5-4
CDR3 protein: CASSPMERNYNEQFF

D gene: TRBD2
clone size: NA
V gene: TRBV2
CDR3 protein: CASRGLAEETQYF

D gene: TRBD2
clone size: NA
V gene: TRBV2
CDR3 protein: CASSERDSGGVNEQFF

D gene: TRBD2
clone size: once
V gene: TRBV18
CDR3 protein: CASSPPRGSGGSTDTQYF

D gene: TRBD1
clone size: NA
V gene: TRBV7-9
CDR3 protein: CASRPPGQGLGKLFF

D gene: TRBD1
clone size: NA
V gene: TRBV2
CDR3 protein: CASSPRDRVNEQYF

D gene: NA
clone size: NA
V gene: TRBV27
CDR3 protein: CASSSPPRETQYF

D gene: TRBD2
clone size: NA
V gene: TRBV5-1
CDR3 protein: CASSSGGTNQETQYF

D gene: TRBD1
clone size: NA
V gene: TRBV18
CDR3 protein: CASSPFGDSTYEQYF

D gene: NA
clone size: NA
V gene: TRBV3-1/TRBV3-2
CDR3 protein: CATAGGRTDTQYF

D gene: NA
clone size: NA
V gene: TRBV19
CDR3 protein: CASRDRGSRNQPQHF

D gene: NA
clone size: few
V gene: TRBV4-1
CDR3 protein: CASSSRIGDPAAQHF

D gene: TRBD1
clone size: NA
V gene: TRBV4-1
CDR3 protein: CASSRSTGVGETQYF

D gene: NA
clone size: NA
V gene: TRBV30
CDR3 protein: CAWSPDSNTGELFF

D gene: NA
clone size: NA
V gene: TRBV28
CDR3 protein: CASRTDMGQFF

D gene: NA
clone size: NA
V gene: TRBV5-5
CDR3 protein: CASSYRQGSTDTQYF

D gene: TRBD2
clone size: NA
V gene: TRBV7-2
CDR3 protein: CASSSLAGGETQYF

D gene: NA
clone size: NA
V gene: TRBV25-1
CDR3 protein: CASSELYPDSSLYGYTF

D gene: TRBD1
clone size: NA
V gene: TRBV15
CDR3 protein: CATNTGELSGNTIYF

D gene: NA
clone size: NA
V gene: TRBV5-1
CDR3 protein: CASSFSQNYEQYF

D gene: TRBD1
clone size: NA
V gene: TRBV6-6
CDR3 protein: CASSYSGDRGGQPQHF

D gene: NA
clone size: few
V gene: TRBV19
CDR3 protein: CASSNPPGGNQPQHF